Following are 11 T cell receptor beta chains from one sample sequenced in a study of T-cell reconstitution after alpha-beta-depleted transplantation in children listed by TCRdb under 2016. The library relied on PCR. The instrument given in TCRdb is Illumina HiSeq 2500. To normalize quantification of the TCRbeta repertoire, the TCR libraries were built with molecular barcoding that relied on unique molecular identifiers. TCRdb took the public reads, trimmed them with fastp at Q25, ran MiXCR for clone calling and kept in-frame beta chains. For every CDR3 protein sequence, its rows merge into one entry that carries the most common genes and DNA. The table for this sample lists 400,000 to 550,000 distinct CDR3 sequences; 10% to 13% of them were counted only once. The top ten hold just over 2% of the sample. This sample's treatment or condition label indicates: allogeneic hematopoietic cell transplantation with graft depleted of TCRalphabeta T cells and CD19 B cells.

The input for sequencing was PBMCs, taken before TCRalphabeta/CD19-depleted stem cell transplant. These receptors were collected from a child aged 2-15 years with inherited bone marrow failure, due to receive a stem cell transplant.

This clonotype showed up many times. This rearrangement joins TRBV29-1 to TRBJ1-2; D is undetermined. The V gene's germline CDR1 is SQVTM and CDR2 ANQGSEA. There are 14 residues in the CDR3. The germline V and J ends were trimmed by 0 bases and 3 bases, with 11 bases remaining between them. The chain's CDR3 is CSVEDPQADYGYTF. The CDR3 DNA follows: TGCAGCGTTGAAGATCCGCAGGCTGACTATGGCTACACCTTC.

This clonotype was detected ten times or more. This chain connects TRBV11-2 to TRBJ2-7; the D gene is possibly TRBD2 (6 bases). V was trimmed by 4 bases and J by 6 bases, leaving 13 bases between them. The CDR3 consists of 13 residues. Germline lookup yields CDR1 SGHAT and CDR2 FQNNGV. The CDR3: CASSSRLVFEQYF. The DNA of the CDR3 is TGTGCCAGCAGCTCAAGACTAGTGTTCGAGCAGTACTTC.

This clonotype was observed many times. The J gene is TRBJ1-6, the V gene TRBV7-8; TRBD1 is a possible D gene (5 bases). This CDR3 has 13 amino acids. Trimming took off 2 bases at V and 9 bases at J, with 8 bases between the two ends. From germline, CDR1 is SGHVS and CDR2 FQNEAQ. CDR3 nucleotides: TGTGCCAGCAGCTTATTCAGGGCTTCACCCCTCCACTTT. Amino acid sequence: CASSLFRASPLHF.

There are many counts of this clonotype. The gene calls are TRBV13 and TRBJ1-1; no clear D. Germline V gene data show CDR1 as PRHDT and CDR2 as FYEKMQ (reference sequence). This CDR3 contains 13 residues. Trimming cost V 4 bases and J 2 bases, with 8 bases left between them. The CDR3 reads CASSSLSNTEAFF. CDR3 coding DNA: TGTGCCAGCAGCTCCCTTTCCAACACTGAAGCTTTCTTT.

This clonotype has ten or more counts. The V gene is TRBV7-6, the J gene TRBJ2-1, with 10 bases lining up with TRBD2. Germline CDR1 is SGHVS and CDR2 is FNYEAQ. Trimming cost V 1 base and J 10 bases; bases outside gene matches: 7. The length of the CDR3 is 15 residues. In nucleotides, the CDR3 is TGTGCCAGCAGCTTAGGAGCGGGAGGGCCTTGGGAGCAGTTCTTC. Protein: CASSLGAGGPWEQFF.

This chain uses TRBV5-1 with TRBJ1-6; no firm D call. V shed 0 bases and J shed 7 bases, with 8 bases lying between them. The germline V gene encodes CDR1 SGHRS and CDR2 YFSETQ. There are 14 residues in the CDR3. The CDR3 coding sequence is TGCGCCAGCAGCTTGGACAGTACCAATTCACCCCTCCACTTT. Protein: CASSLDSTNSPLHF.

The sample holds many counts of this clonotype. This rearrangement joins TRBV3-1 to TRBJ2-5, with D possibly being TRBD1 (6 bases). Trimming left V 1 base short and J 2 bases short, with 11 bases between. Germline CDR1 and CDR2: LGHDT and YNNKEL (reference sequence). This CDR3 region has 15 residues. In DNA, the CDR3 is TGTGCCAGCAGCCAAGGGACAGAGCTACAAGAGACCCAGTACTTC. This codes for CASSQGTELQETQYF.

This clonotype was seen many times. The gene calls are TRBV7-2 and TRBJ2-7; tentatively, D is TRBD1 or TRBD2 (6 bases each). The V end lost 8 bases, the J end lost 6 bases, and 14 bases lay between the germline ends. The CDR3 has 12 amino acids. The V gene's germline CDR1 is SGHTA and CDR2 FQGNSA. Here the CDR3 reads CASGFSGAEQYF. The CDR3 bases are TGTGCCAGCGGGTTCTCGGGGGCCGAGCAGTACTTC.

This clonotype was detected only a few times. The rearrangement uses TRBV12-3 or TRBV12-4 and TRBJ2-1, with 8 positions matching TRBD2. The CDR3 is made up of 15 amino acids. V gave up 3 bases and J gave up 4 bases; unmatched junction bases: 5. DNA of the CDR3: TGTGCCAGCAGTTTTACGGGAGGGGGTTACAATGAGCAGTTCTTC. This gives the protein CASSFTGGGYNEQFF.

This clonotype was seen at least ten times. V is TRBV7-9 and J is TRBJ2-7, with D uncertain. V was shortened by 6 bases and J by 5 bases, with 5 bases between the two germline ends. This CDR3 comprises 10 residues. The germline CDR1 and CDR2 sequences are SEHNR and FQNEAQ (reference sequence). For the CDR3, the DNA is TGTGCCAGCAGTAATAACGAGCAGTACTTC. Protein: CASSNNEQYF. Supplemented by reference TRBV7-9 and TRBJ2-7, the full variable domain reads DTGVSQNPRHKITKRGQNVTFRCDPISEHNRLYWYRQTLGQGPEFLTYFQNEAQLEKSRLLSDRFSAERPKGSFSTLEIQRTEQGDSAMYLCASSNNEQYFGPGTRLTVT.

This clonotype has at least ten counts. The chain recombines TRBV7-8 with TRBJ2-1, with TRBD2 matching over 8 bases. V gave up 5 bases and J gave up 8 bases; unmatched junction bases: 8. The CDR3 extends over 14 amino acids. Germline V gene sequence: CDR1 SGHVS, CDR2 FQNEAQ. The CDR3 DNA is TGTGCCAGCAGCCTTCGAGCGGGAGTGGATGAGCAGTTCTTC. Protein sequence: CASSLRAGVDEQFF.